The text below deals with one TCR beta chain. This clonotype was seen a handful of times. It has no known antigen specificity. Base-call qualities are not available, and no considerably larger clone is one nucleotide away. The data were taken from a study of T-cell memory formation after mild COVID-19 (dated by TCRdb to 2020 to 2023). Looking at the study overall: TCR sequence clusters from the two donors were largely donor specific. In two donors, T-cell clones that expanded and contracted after mild COVID-19 were tracked by sequencing TCRalpha and TCRbeta repertoires over time. Two young, previously healthy adult volunteers made up the cohort, one male and one female. Findings and caveats that apply to the study as a whole: Only two mild cases were covered by the study, and larger cohorts that include severe cases with pre-infection samples were considered necessary. Balanced CD4/CD8 phenotypes were observed for clones contracting from day 15 to 85, whereas a bias towards CD4+ was observed for a second wave of clones expanding from day 15 to 37. Whether the second-wave clones peaking on day 37 were SARS-CoV-2 specific was not confirmed. Some responding clones were found in pre-infection memory, which suggests that pre-existing cross-reactive memory T cells took part in the SARS-CoV-2 response. Contracting CD4+ clones were found mainly in CM and EM memory subsets, while CD8+ clones were enriched in EMRA.

CDR1 and CDR2, looked up from the germline V gene (reference sequence), are SGHNT and YYREEE. V was cut back by 1 base and J by 4 bases, leaving a gap of 16 bases between them. From the cysteine up to the phenylalanine, the CDR3 has a length of 16 residues. The retained sequence is limited to the CDR3, 48 bases, with the frame set at the first base. Ficoll-Paque density gradient centrifugation was used to isolate PBMCs. Instrument on record: Illumina NovaSeq 6000. cDNA libraries for TCRalpha and TCRbeta were prepared by 5'RACE using constant-segment primers, with sample barcodes and unique molecular identifiers added. Trizol reagent was used to extract RNA from every sample. Amplification of the libraries took two PCR steps, and the second step added a second sample barcode plus Illumina TruSeq adapters. Sequencing of the libraries was done on an Illumina NovaSeq, producing 2 x 150 bp paired-end reads. As for the authors' bioinformatics: With migec v1.2.7, reads were demultiplexed and then collapsed into UMI-guided consensus sequences. Using mixcr v2.1.11, the UMI consensuses were aligned to TRA and TRB V and J templates and assembled into clonotypes. A clonotype was counted as expanded or contracted only when both edgeR and NoisET called the clonotype significant, with the noise models trained on biological replicates. For edgeR calls, the thresholds were a false discovery rate-adjusted p below 0.01 and a log2 fold-change of 1. PCA with hierarchical clustering of max-normalized trajectories of the 1000 most abundant clonotypes was used as exploratory dynamics analysis. Each responding clone was given a CD4 or CD8 phenotype based on the CD4+ and CD8+ repertoires, which had been sequenced separately. TCRdb itself trimmed the public reads at Q25 with fastp, ran MiXCR and retained productive beta chains. Merged by CDR3 protein, the rows form single entries marked with the most common genes and DNA. TCRdb, rather than the study authors, made the V and J calls. In all, the sample holds hundreds of thousands of distinct CDR3 sequences, and roughly a fifth of those were seen once. The ten largest clones represent roughly 8.3% of the sample.

This chain is built from TRBV5-4 and TRBJ2-3; the D segment cannot be called with confidence. The material sequenced was PBMCs or a T cell subset sorted from them (not recorded which). The receptor was derived from an adult woman who had mild COVID-19 (a few samples of this study predate the infection). The sample titles of this study are shuffled in the database, so cell type and time point are left out; the donor was told from shared clones. This receptor has the CDR3 CASSLRRELGPDTQYF. The DNA sequence is TGTGCCAGCAGCTTGCGTAGGGAATTGGGCCCAGATACGCAGTATTTT.